The rows below give T cell receptor beta chains drawn from one sample of a study of T cells expressing NK-cell markers. TCRdb reanalyzed the 5' RACE reads, giving one entry per CDR3 protein sequence and no DNA. Recorded for this sample: more than 250,000 distinct CDR3 sequences. Sequencing was carried out using blood T cells: a sorted CD56 or NKG2C T cell subset, CD4+ or CD8+ T cells, or bulk PBMC T cells (not recorded which). The receptors shown here come from a man aged 18 to 29 in good health. CDR3s include the opening cysteine and the closing phenylalanine or tryptophan.

J: TRBJ1-5; length: 15; V: TRBV7-2; CDR3: CASSLGDRGGQPQHF
J: TRBJ1-5; length: 13; V: TRBV20-1; CDR3: CSAPIPHNQPQHF
J: TRBJ1-1; length: 13; V: TRBV11-2; CDR3: CASSLGTREVAFF
J: TRBJ2-2; length: 15; V: TRBV12-3/TRBV12-4; CDR3: CASRKSGTATGELFF
J: TRBJ1-5; length: 16; V: TRBV19; CDR3: CASSPTPPFRDQPQHF
J: TRBJ2-1; length: 15; V: TRBV12-3/TRBV12-4; CDR3: CASSPKTGPTNEQFF
J: TRBJ2-2; length: 15; V: TRBV11-2; CDR3: CASSLGTVNTGELFF
J: TRBJ2-1; length: 15; V: TRBV5-6; CDR3: CASSIGHSSYNEQFF
J: TRBJ2-7; length: 15; V: TRBV5-6; CDR3: CASSPDPGGSYEQYF
J: TRBJ2-1; length: 12; V: TRBV6-1; CDR3: CASSAGRNEQFF
J: TRBJ2-3; length: 16; V: TRBV5-1; CDR3: CASSWASGASTDTQYF
J: TRBJ2-5; length: 12; V: TRBV29-1; CDR3: CSVLGVQETQYF
J: TRBJ2-5; length: 15; V: TRBV25-1; CDR3: CASKSRGNLRETQYF
J: TRBJ2-3; length: 15; V: TRBV10-3; CDR3: CAIRLGAAARDTQYF
J: TRBJ2-2; length: 13; V: TRBV11-3; CDR3: CASSERLAGELFF
J: TRBJ2-3; length: 14; V: TRBV12-3/TRBV12-4; CDR3: CASTQLQIGDTQYF
J: TRBJ1-1; length: 12; V: TRBV28; CDR3: CASTTNGGEAFF
J: TRBJ2-3; length: 20; V: TRBV20-1; CDR3: CSAKIRDSKIFDDSTDTQYF
J: TRBJ2-5; length: 17; V: TRBV4-3; CDR3: CASSQALSGGFQETQYF
J: TRBJ2-2; length: 18; V: TRBV6-5; CDR3: CASSFAGAAGDGTGELFF
J: TRBJ2-1; length: 11; V: TRBV6-6; CDR3: CASSSVYEQFF
J: TRBJ2-3; length: 14; V: TRBV7-2; CDR3: CASSSRDRGNTQYF
J: TRBJ2-7; length: 12; V: TRBV29-1; CDR3: CSVETGSEAQYF
J: TRBJ1-5; length: 15; V: TRBV12-3/TRBV12-4; CDR3: CASSFGRLFVQPQHF
J: TRBJ2-5; length: 17; V: TRBV5-1; CDR3: CASSLGREGPDIETQYF
J: TRBJ2-1; length: 17; V: TRBV7-2; CDR3: CASSQDSGLGSYNEQFF
J: TRBJ1-5; length: 14; V: TRBV4-2; CDR3: CASSNRANNQPQHF
J: TRBJ2-1; length: 17; V: TRBV5-1; CDR3: CASSLEGTSGAYNEQFF
J: TRBJ2-1; length: 14; V: TRBV27; CDR3: CASTSGLASSEQFF
J: TRBJ2-5; length: 11; V: TRBV23-1; CDR3: CASSQFTRMYF
J: TRBJ2-1; length: 14; V: TRBV20-1; CDR3: CSARDDRRRDEQFF
J: TRBJ2-7; length: 15; V: TRBV6-1; CDR3: CASSPLATGTYEQYF
J: TRBJ2-4; length: 12; V: TRBV12-3/TRBV12-4; CDR3: CASSSGGSLLYF
J: TRBJ1-2; length: 12; V: TRBV20-1; CDR3: CSALREGDGYTF
J: TRBJ1-1; length: 13; V: TRBV24-1; CDR3: CATAGAGNTEAFF
J: TRBJ2-3; length: 15; V: TRBV10-2; CDR3: CASSDPARDTDTQYF
J: TRBJ2-3; length: 16; V: TRBV10-3; CDR3: CAISESLAGVVDTQYF
J: TRBJ2-1; length: 14; V: TRBV20-1; CDR3: CSARTQGARNEQFF
J: TRBJ2-7; length: 15; V: TRBV7-6; CDR3: CASSLSAGRGYEQYF
J: TRBJ1-2; length: 14; V: TRBV12-3/TRBV12-4; CDR3: CASSLAGPAYGYTF
J: TRBJ2-3; length: 14; V: TRBV20-1; CDR3: CSAPRRTSEDTQYF
J: TRBJ2-5; length: 16; V: TRBV18; CDR3: CASSQNMLALEETQYF
J: TRBJ1-3; length: 15; V: TRBV7-2; CDR3: CASSLAPVLGNTIYF
J: TRBJ1-1; length: 17; V: TRBV29-1; CDR3: CSVESLGGFESGTEAFF
J: TRBJ2-1; length: 14; V: TRBV12-3/TRBV12-4; CDR3: CASSLSGELSEQFF
J: TRBJ2-3; length: 17; V: TRBV6-5; CDR3: CASINLAMFPGTDTQYF
J: TRBJ2-5; length: 17; V: TRBV19; CDR3: CASSTSGVKPLQETQYF
J: TRBJ2-1; length: 14; V: TRBV11-2; CDR3: CASSEYIGLNEQFF
J: TRBJ2-1; length: 15; V: TRBV7-9; CDR3: CASSPGQGFYNEQFF
J: TRBJ2-1; length: 12; V: TRBV4-2; CDR3: CASSQGEVRQFF
J: TRBJ2-7; length: 16; V: TRBV7-2; CDR3: CASSLPGQGGSYEQYF